The T cell receptor beta chain under discussion was sequenced for a study of T cell responses to AZD1222 COVID-19 vaccine. Points from the study as a whole: The CD4 TCRs associated with vaccination extended across spike and predominated at 160-218 and 743-854.

This clone appeared once. What it binds is not known. Profiled with immunoSEQ multiplex PCR; TCRdb holds only in-frame clones, not every one. Here the sample spans about 160,000 clones, roughly nine tenths being singletons. In germline, CDR1 is MGHRA, CDR2 YSYEKL. The length of the CDR3 is 16 residues. The trim removed 2 bases at V and 4 bases at J, leaving 8 bases unmatched. The chain recombines TRBV4-1 with TRBJ2-5; 9 bases agree with TRBD1. The sample was peripheral blood, taken on day 0 of AZD1222 vaccination. The TCR originated in an adult in good health. CDR3 nucleotide sequence: TGCGCCAGCAGCCAAATACCGACAGGGGGTTTAGAGACCCAGTACTTC. Residues: CASSQIPTGGLETQYF.